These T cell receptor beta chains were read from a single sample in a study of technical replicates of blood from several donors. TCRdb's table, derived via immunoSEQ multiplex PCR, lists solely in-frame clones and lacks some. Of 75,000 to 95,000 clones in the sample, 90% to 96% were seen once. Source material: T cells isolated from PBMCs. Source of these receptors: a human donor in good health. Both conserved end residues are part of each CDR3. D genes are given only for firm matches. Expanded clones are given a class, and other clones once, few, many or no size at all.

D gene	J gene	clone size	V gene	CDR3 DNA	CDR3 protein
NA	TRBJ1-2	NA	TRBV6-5	TGTGCCAGCAGTTACGGAACAGGGCAAGGCTACACCTTC	CASSYGTGQGYTF
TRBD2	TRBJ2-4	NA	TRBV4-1	TGCGCCAGCAGCCAAGATGAGACGGGGGGGCTAGCGGGATCCAAAAACATTCAGTACTTC	CASSQDETGGLAGSKNIQYF
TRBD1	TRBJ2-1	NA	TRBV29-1	TGCAGCGTTGAATCGGGACAGGCGGGCAATGAGCAGTTCTTC	CSVESGQAGNEQFF
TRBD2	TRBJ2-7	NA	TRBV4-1	TGCGCCAGCAGCCAGGGACTAGCGGGAGGGGGGTCCTACGAGCAGTACTTC	CASSQGLAGGGSYEQYF
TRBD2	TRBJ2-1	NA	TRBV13	TGTGCCAGCAGTTGGACTAGCGGGAGGGCCGATGAGCAGTTCTTC	CASSWTSGRADEQFF
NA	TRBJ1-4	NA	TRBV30	TGTGCCTGGAGTGTACTTCCAGGGATCGGAAAACTGTTTTTT	CAWSVLPGIGKLFF
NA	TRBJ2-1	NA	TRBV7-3	TGTGCCAGCAGCTTAATGTATAGTAGCTCCAATGAGCAGTTCTTC	CASSLMYSSSNEQFF
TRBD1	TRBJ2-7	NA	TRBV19	TGTGCCAGTAGTCGGACAGGGGGTTACTACGAGCAGTACTTC	CASSRTGGYYEQYF
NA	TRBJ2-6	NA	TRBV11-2	TGTGCCAGCAGCTTAATAGATCCGTCTGGGGCCAACGTCCTGACTTTC	CASSLIDPSGANVLTF
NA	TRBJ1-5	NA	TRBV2	TGTGCCAGCCGCCCGTCAGGAGGGCAGCCCCAGCATTTT	CASRPSGGQPQHF
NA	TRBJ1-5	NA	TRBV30	TGTGCCTGGAGTGAGGGGTGGTCCCAGCATTTT	CAWSEGWSQHF
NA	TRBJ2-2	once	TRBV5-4	TGTGCCAGCAGCAGAGGCCTCTGGGGGGACACCGGGGAGCTGTTTTTT	CASSRGLWGDTGELFF
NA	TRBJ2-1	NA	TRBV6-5	TGTGCCAGCGGGAGCCAGGACAATGAGCAGTTCTTC	CASGSQDNEQFF
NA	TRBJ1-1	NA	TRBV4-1	TGCGCCAGCAGTCAAGTAAACACTGAAGCTTTCTTT	CASSQVNTEAFF